This TCR beta chain was profiled in a study of blood T cell repertoires in COVID-19. About the research overall: Acute and convalescent COVID-19 specimens originated in the United States, Italy and Spain.

Seattle patient enrollment occurred during active infection, with longitudinal follow-up thereafter. In germline, CDR1 is SGHVS, CDR2 FQNEAQ. The V and J ends lost 5 bases and 0 bases respectively, with 10 bases between them. The CDR3 covers 14 residues. Under the authors' procedure: Estimation of nucleated cell counts was performed using reference gene primer amplification. Some clones are missing from TCRdb's copy, which holds only in-frame ones; the method was immunoSEQ multiplex PCR. The V and J calls and clone size were taken over from that table, and D and trimming were inferred from the DNA. The sample lists a few hundred thousand clones, nearly 90% occurring once.

Input material: peripheral blood. The receptor was derived from a woman aged 25 to 39 with COVID-19, enrolled during active disease. The chain recombines TRBV7-8 with TRBJ2-5; D is unresolved. This CDR3 reads CASSPIRNQETQYF. The CDR3 region has the DNA TGTGCCAGCAGCCCCATCAGAAACCAAGAGACCCAGTACTTC.